This T cell receptor beta chain is drawn from a study of beta chain features in type 1 diabetes. Germline loops: CDR1 MDHEN, CDR2 SYDVKM. The CDR3 is 13 amino acids. Unmatched junction bases numbered 1, after V lost 6 bases and J lost 0 bases. Study-level points and caveats: Insertion counts at VDJ junctions were lower in type 1 diabetes patients, who also showed more deletions there. Type 1 diabetes patients showed a moderate but significant shortening of TCRB CDR3s in all four CD4+ subsets. A cDNA-based sequencing approach could over-represent cells with high TCR expression. There was no resolution here of whether HLA type influences TCRB rearrangement.

The single heparinised draw taken from each donor contained around 100 mL of blood on average. The investigators reverse transcribed all of the isolated RNA, so they sequenced expressed TCRB transcripts. Sequenced by immunoSEQ multiplex PCR; TCRdb stores in-frame clones only, minus some. The table includes 640,000 or so clones, roughly 13% detected once. This clone was found a few times. What it binds is not known. At the DNA level, this CDR3 is encoded by other sequences in the same sample as well. The rearrangement joins TRBV28 to TRBJ2-5; TRBD1 agrees at 7 bases. The sequenced material came from naive CD4+ T cells from blood. The receptor comes from a young man with type 1 diabetes. The CDR3 DNA sequence: TGTGCCAGCAGCACAGGGGACCAAGAGACCCAGTACTTC. Residues: CASSTGDQETQYF.